This TCR beta chain was sequenced in a study of blood T cells in healthy people across ages. As for this clonotype: What it recognizes is unknown.

It was with a sample-barcoded 5' primer and a J-beta primer mix that a second PCR of roughly 7 to 12 cycles was run. With 12 random nucleotides, a template-switch adaptor tagged each individual cDNA molecule. A single record per CDR3 protein comes from TCRdb applying MiXCR to the 5' RACE reads. The sample yields 600,000 to 650,000 distinct CDR3 sequences, roughly 53% seen once. CDR3 length: 14 amino acids. Trimming at V came to 0 bases and at J to 5 bases, leaving 2 bases not matched to a gene. The germline V gene has CDR1 SGHRS and CDR2 YFSETQ. Findings of the study overall: There was no known CMV status for donors, so expanded clonotype changes were possibly confounded.

The sample consisted of blood. The V call is TRBV5-1, the J call TRBJ2-3, with 8 nucleotides matching TRBD1. This sequence was found in a man aged 55 to 70 in good health. The DNA of the CDR3 is TGCGCCAGCAGCTTGGAACAGGGGGGAGATACGCAGTATTTT. This gives the protein CASSLEQGGDTQYF.